This T cell receptor beta chain derives from a study of blood T cell repertoires in COVID-19. On the study more broadly: Nucleic acid was either cDNA or gDNA, and it came from T cells, B-cell-depleted T cells, or PBMCs.

Methods used by the authors: Amplification with reference gene primers provided the estimates of nucleated cell counts. The protocol was immunoSEQ multiplex PCR, while the TCRdb copy is restricted to in-frame clones and leaves out a portion. V and J calls and clone size are given by that table; D and trimming were obtained from the DNA. The table includes 75,000 to 85,000 clones, 80% to 90% detected once. V lost 1 base, J lost 8 bases, and 10 bases lay in between. CDR3 size: 13 residues. Germline loops: CDR1 LGHDT, CDR2 YNNKEL (reference sequence). Sequencing used peripheral blood. V is TRBV3-1 (or the pseudogene TRBV3-2) and J is TRBJ2-3; a weak D match, TRBD1 (6 bases). This receptor was identified in a man in his sixties with COVID-19, enrolled during active disease. The CDR3 loop reads CASSQVEGGTQYF. Here the CDR3 DNA reads TGTGCCAGCAGCCAAGTTGAAGGGGGTACGCAGTATTTT.